This T cell receptor beta chain was recorded in a study of shared clonotypes between healthy human individuals. Turning to the study itself: Each donor contributed plates that comprised three CD4 naive, three CD4 memory, two CD8 naive and one CD8 memory.

Germline CDR1 is SGHDN and CDR2 is FVKESK. This CDR3 region has 16 residues. V was pared by 4 bases and J by 3 bases, with 15 bases between. Libraries were prepared by immunoSEQ multiplex PCR; TCRdb keeps only in-frame clonotypes and omits some of them. The sample consists of about 680,000 clones, 73% of them appearing once. Every donor was a Caucasian adult from Nashville, Tennessee. V usage is TRBV14 and J usage is TRBJ2-2; D is perhaps TRBD2 (5 bases). The source of this sequence is a woman between 25 and 40 years old in good health. The specimen sequenced was memory CD4+ T cells sorted from blood. Subset defined: CD45RA-negative fraction. As DNA, the CDR3 is TGTGCCAGCAGCCTTACCGCGAGCGGACACACCGGGGAGCTGTTTTTT. Protein: CASSLTASGHTGELFF. Full variable domain (outside the CDR3, taken from reference TRBV14 and TRBJ2-2): EAGVTQFPSHSVIEKGQTVTLRCDPISGHDNLYWYRRVMGKEIKFLLHFVKESKQDESGMPNNRFLAERTGGTYSTLKVQPAELEDSGVYFCASSLTASGHTGELFFGEGSRLTVL.